This T cell receptor beta chain was recovered during a study of human versus mouse CDR3 diversity and MHC coevolution. Broader study findings: Mice had fewer CDR3 deletions and insertions than humans on average. Humans had the largest estimated TCR beta repertoire, 1.5 million or so clonotypes. A handful of MHC II alleles selected the human T cells. Clonal inequality was lowest in most of the three human donors.

TCRdb keeps only in-frame clones here, not all; method: immunoSEQ multiplex PCR. Of fewer than 100,000 clones listed, around 95% are singletons. Note on this clone: As yet, its antigen is unknown.

The CDR3 is 16 residues long. V lost 2 bases and J lost 5; bases outside the gene matches: 4. CDR1 LGHNA and CDR2 YSLEER come from the germline V gene. The TCR originated in a person aged 25 to 69 in good health. This rearrangement joins TRBV4-3 to TRBJ2-3, with 13 positions matching TRBD2. The specimen was naive CD4+ T cells from blood. Subset denoted: CD45RO-negative CD62L-positive naive CD4 T cells. CDR3 coding DNA: TGCGCCAGCAGCCAACGGACTAGCGGGAGAGGAGATACGCAGTATTTT. Translated: CASSQRTSGRGDTQYF.